Presented here are 26 T cell receptor beta chains from one specimen sequenced in a study of CD8+ T cells in alopecia areata. The treatment here: oral pan-JAK inhibitor, 5-10 mg twice daily. cDNA reverse transcribed from extracted RNA served as the sequencing template. Assay: immunoSEQ multiplex PCR; the TCRdb copy retains only in-frame clones and omits some. This sample has 100,000 to 150,000 clones; approximately 57% occur once, and the top ten carry under 7.5%. Sequenced material: CD4+ T cells sorted from blood, taken at week 4, from a patient treated with tofacitinib. The receptors were sampled from a human donor with alopecia areata.

The chain recombines TRBV7-9 with TRBJ2-7; D is perhaps TRBD2 (6 bases). The CDR3 loop spans 15 amino acids. Trimming removed 4 bases from V and 6 bases from J, with 19 bases in between. Looked up from germline, CDR1 is SEHNR and CDR2 is FQNEAQ (reference sequence). CDR3 in DNA: TGTGCCAGCAGCTCCCTGCGGGAAAGGGCCCTCGAGCAGTACTTC. Residues: CASSSLRERALEQYF.

This clone was seen more than once but under ten times. This rearrangement joins TRBV25-1 to TRBJ1-6; the D gene is possibly TRBD1 (5 bases). This CDR3 is 14 amino acids long. V lost 4 bases and J 2 bases, leaving 6 bases between the germline ends. The germline gives CDR1 MGHDK, CDR2 SYGVNS. CDR3 bases: TGTGCCAGCAGTGGGGGCACCTATAATTCACCCCTCCACTTT. It yields the protein CASSGGTYNSPLHF.

The chain links TRBV30 to TRBJ2-2; D not resolved. Germline lookup yields CDR1 GTSNPN and CDR2 SVGIG (reference sequence). The V and J ends lost 1 base and 6 bases respectively, with 6 bases between them. The CDR3 has 12 amino acids. CDR3 region: CAWSAQAGELFF. Here the CDR3 DNA reads TGTGCCTGGAGTGCCCAAGCCGGGGAGCTGTTTTTT.

The chain links TRBV19 to TRBJ1-2; D is possibly TRBD1 (6 bases). Trimming removed 8 bases from V and 1 base from J, with 8 bases in between. Germline assignment: CDR1 LNHDA and CDR2 SQIVND (reference sequence). There are 12 residues in the CDR3. CDR3: CASQQGNYGYTF. DNA for the CDR3: TGTGCCAGTCAACAGGGTAACTATGGCTACACCTTC. Complete variable domain (other parts from reference TRBV19 and TRBJ1-2): DGGITQSPKYLFRKEGQNVTLSCEQNLNHDAMYWYRQDPGQGLRLIYYSQIVNDFQKGDIAEGYSVSREKKESFPLTVTSAQKNPTAFYLCASQQGNYGYTFGSGTRLTVV.

This chain joins TRBV29-1 and TRBJ2-3; tentatively, D is TRBD2 (6 bases). CDR1 SQVTM and CDR2 ANQGSEA come from the germline V gene. The CDR3 spans 12 residues. This CDR3 reads CSAGQPTDTQYF. The CDR3 DNA is TGCAGTGCGGGGCAGCCTACAGATACGCAGTATTTT.

The chain employs TRBV2 and TRBJ2-7; D is undetermined. CDR3 length: 14 amino acids. Germline V gene data show CDR1 as SNHLY and CDR2 as FYNNEI. V gave up 4 bases and J gave up 3 bases, with 13 bases separating them. The CDR3 protein is CASSGGALVYEQYF. The CDR3, as DNA: TGTGCCAGCAGTGGGGGTGCTCTCGTCTACGAGCAGTACTTC.

V usage is TRBV15 and J usage is TRBJ1-4; maybe TRBD1 (5 bases). Between the trimmed V and J ends, which lost 0 bases and 6 bases, there was a span of 8 bases. From germline, CDR1 is LNHNV and CDR2 YYDKDF (reference sequence). The CDR3 is 14 amino acids. CDR3 DNA: TGTGCCACCAGCAGAGACAGGGCCGATGAAAAACTGTTTTTT. Translation gives CATSRDRADEKLFF. Full variable domain (outside the CDR3, taken from reference TRBV15 and TRBJ1-4): DAMVIQNPRYQVTQFGKPVTLSCSQTLNHNVMYWYQQKSSQAPKLLFHYYDKDFNNEADTPDNFQSRRPNTSFCFLDIRSPGLGDTAMYLCATSRDRADEKLFFGSGTQLSVL.

V and J are TRBV6-1 and TRBJ1-5, with TRBD1 matching over 7 bases. CDR3 size: 17 residues. Germline V gene sequence: CDR1 MNHNS, CDR2 SASEGT. V lost 3 bases to trimming and J lost 2 bases; unmatched junction nucleotides: 10. The chain's CDR3 is CASSDLGGGGGNQPQHF. The CDR3 DNA is TGTGCCAGCAGTGACCTGGGAGGGGGCGGGGGCAATCAGCCCCAGCATTTT.

This clone was recorded only once. This sequence joins TRBV6-5 and TRBJ2-5; D gene unclear. CDR1 and CDR2 (germline): MNHEY, SVGAGI. The CDR3 has 12 amino acids. The V end lost 5 bases, the J end lost 4 bases, and 8 bases lay between the germline ends. In nucleotides, the CDR3 is TGTGCCAGCAGTAGACATGGAGAGACCCAGTACTTC. Its translation: CASSRHGETQYF.

The rearrangement links TRBV20-1 to TRBJ2-1; no clear D. The CDR3 sequence is 11 residues long. The germline gives CDR1 DFQATT, CDR2 SNEGSKA (reference sequence). Trimming cost V 4 bases and J 7 bases, with 8 bases left between them. CDR3 coding DNA: TGCAGTGCTACCCGGCGGAATGAGCAGTTCTTC. It codes for CSATRRNEQFF.

This clone was counted only a few times. In DNA form, the CDR3 reads TGCAGCGTTGAAGACGGGACCTATGGCTACACCTTC. It encodes CSVEDGTYGYTF. The rearrangement links TRBV29-1 to TRBJ1-2, with D tentatively TRBD1 (5 bases). Trimming took 0 bases from V and 4 from J, leaving 6 bases between them. The CDR3 has 12 amino acids. Germline CDR1 is SQVTM and CDR2 is ANQGSEA.

The chain is built from TRBV7-2 and TRBJ1-2, with TRBD1 identical over 8 bases. Losses at the gene ends were 2 bases for V and 4 bases for J; bases not matched to a gene: 6. Germline lookup yields CDR1 SGHTA and CDR2 FQGNSA. The CDR3 length is 15 residues. CDR3 protein: CASSLQGARGYGYTF. In DNA form, the CDR3 reads TGTGCCAGCAGCTTACAGGGGGCGCGGGGCTATGGCTACACCTTC.

This clone has just one count. This chain connects TRBV29-1 to TRBJ1-1; possible D gene TRBD1, 5 bases. CDR1 and CDR2 (germline): SQVTM, ANQGSEA. Between the trimmed V and J ends, which lost 3 bases and 1 base, there was a span of 9 bases. The CDR3 runs 13 residues. The CDR3 coding sequence is TGCAGCGTTGAGAAAACAGGGAACACTGAAGCTTTCTTT. Translated: CSVEKTGNTEAFF.

The rearrangement uses TRBV30 and TRBJ2-1, with D perhaps matching TRBD2 (5 bases). CDR1 GTSNPN and CDR2 SVGIG come from the germline V gene (reference sequence). Trimming left V 4 bases short and J 5 bases short, with 12 bases between. The CDR3 spans 13 residues. The DNA for the CDR3 is TGTGCCTGGAACCTCGGGGATAACAATGAGCAGTTCTTC. Its translation is CAWNLGDNNEQFF.

CDR3 in amino acids: CASSLTGRDSVPETQYF. DNA of the CDR3: TGTGCCAGCAGCTTAACGGGGCGGGACAGCGTTCCAGAGACCCAGTACTTC. The J gene is TRBJ2-5, the V gene TRBV7-3, with a weak D call TRBD1 (7 bases). The CDR3 length is 17 residues. The ends were cut back, 0 bases at V and 4 bases at J, with 18 bases in the middle. In germline, CDR1 is SGHTA, CDR2 FQGTGA.

The CDR3, as DNA: TGTGCCAGCAGAGTTACAGGGGAATCTGGGGCCAACGTCCTGACTTTC. Residues: CASRVTGESGANVLTF. The chain recombines TRBV25-1 with TRBJ2-6; 7 bases fit TRBD1. The CDR3 has 16 residues. V lost 6 bases, J lost 1 base, and 6 bases stayed unmatched. Germline CDR1 is MGHDK and CDR2 is SYGVNS.

Only a few counts were recorded for this clone. The rearrangement uses TRBV25-1 and TRBJ1-2; TRBD1 agrees at 9 bases. The CDR3 consists of 16 residues. Germline CDR1 is MGHDK and CDR2 is SYGVNS. The junction had 9 bases not matched to a gene; V was cut back by 1 base and J by 6 bases. The CDR3 reads CASSELHPGQGDGYTF. CDR3 nucleotides: TGTGCCAGCAGTGAATTGCACCCGGGACAGGGAGATGGCTACACCTTC.

The chain combines TRBV29-1 with TRBJ1-2; TRBD1 matches 8 bases. The CDR3 covers 12 residues. V lost 6 bases to trimming and J lost 8 bases; unmatched junction nucleotides: 8. From germline, CDR1 is SQVTM and CDR2 ANQGSEA. CDR3 in DNA: TGCAGCGTCCTAGGGACAGGAGGGGGCTACACCTTC. Translated: CSVLGTGGGYTF.

The rearrangement joins TRBV7-8 to TRBJ2-3, with 7 bases that match TRBD2. The germline CDR1 and CDR2 sequences are SGHVS and FQNEAQ. The CDR3 runs to 15 residues. The trim removed 8 bases at V and 1 base at J, leaving 9 bases unmatched. This CDR3 is CASRGREGGTDTQYF. CDR3 coding DNA: TGTGCCAGCCGAGGGAGGGAAGGGGGCACAGATACGCAGTATTTT.

The chain has TRBV27 and TRBJ2-1, with 10 bases that match TRBD2. The CDR3 is 16 amino acids. Trimming took 3 bases from V and 9 from J; bases not matched to a gene: 11. In germline, CDR1 is MNHEY, CDR2 SMNVEV (reference sequence). Here the CDR3 reads CASSFEMTSGRGEQFF. DNA of the CDR3: TGTGCCAGCAGTTTCGAAATGACTAGCGGGCGGGGTGAGCAGTTCTTC.

The chain joins TRBV30 to TRBJ2-7; TRBD1 matches 8 bases. The junction had 6 bases not matched to a gene; V was cut back by 0 bases and J by 5 bases. The CDR3 spans 14 residues. Germline CDR1 reads GTSNPN; CDR2 reads SVGIG (reference sequence). The CDR3 region is CAWSVHRGDNEQYF. In DNA, the CDR3 is TGTGCCTGGAGTGTACACAGGGGGGACAACGAGCAGTACTTC.

This clone showed up just a few times. The rearrangement uses TRBV28 and TRBJ1-5; 7 positions match TRBD1. CDR1 and CDR2 from the germline V gene are MDHEN and SYDVKM. The CDR3 sequence is 17 residues long. J gave up 3 bases and V 6 bases, and 14 bases lay outside the gene matches. The CDR3 sequence: CASSPFRQGLYNQPQHF. The CDR3 DNA follows: TGTGCCAGCAGCCCTTTCCGACAGGGACTCTACAATCAGCCCCAGCATTTT. The full variable domain, rest sourced from reference TRBV28 and TRBJ1-5, is DVKVTQSSRYLVKRTGEKVFLECVQDMDHENMFWYRQDPGLGLRLIYFSYDVKMKEKGDIPEGYSVSREKKERFSLILESASTNQTSMYLCASSPFRQGLYNQPQHFGDGTRLSIL.

The V gene is TRBV30, the J gene TRBJ2-5; D is perhaps TRBD1 (6 bases). V lost 5 bases and J lost 4, with 11 bases in between. Germline V lookup: CDR1 GTSNPN, CDR2 SVGIG (reference sequence). CDR3 length equals 12 residues. The CDR3 DNA is TGTGCCTGGGCACAGGGTAGAGAGACCCAGTACTTC. Its protein product is CAWAQGRETQYF.

The chain recombines TRBV13 with TRBJ2-7, with 10 bases fitting TRBD1. CDR1 is PRHDT, CDR2 FYEKMQ, per germline (reference sequence). The CDR3 spans 15 residues. Trimming at V came to 5 bases and at J to 5 bases, leaving 9 bases not matched to a gene. CDR3 sequence reads: CASSGSRDRGHEQYF. In DNA form, the CDR3 reads TGTGCCAGCAGCGGTTCCCGGGACAGGGGCCACGAGCAGTACTTC.

Concerning this clone: One junction end does not reproduce the germline sequence, and a read error may be involved. This chain uses TRBV10-3 with TRBJ2-1; 12 nucleotides agree with TRBD2. Looked up from germline, CDR1 is ENHRY and CDR2 is SYGVKD. The CDR3 consists of 17 residues. The CDR3 bases are TGTACCATCGGTTCGTTAAAACCGGGACTAGCGGGCAATGAGCAGTTCTTC. It yields the protein CTIGSLKPGLAGNEQFF.

This clone showed up just once. CDR3 sequence (DNA): TGCAGCGTTGAGTTGGCCGCGAAGGGAGCTTTCTTT. Translated, it gives CSVELAAKGAFF. The V and J genes are TRBV29-1 and TRBJ1-1; D remains unclear. Germline assignment: CDR1 SQVTM and CDR2 ANQGSEA. The CDR3 consists of 12 residues. Trimming pared 3 bases from V and 10 bases from J, leaving 15 bases between.